A single sample is the source of the 5 T cell receptor beta chains below, sequenced in a study of CD8+ T cells in alopecia areata. As the sequencing template, cDNA was produced by extracting RNA and reverse transcribing it. Data came from immunoSEQ multiplex PCR; TCRdb stores just in-frame clones and leaves some out. This sample carries about 260,000 clones, roughly 63% of them seen once, and the ten largest clones take 0.9% to 0.95%. Treatment indicated: oral pan-JAK inhibitor, 5-10 mg twice daily. This specimen was CD4+ T cells sorted from blood, taken at roughly week 53, from a patient treated with tofacitinib. These receptors were collected from a human donor with alopecia areata.

V and J are TRBV4-3 and TRBJ1-2; D is unresolved. V lost 0 bases to trimming and J lost 4 bases, with 12 bases between them. This CDR3 is 15 amino acids long. Germline CDR1 reads LGHNA; CDR2 reads YSLEER. The CDR3 sequence: CASSQDVRTAYGYTF. CDR3 nucleotide sequence: TGCGCCAGCAGCCAAGATGTCAGAACGGCCTATGGCTACACCTTC.

This clone was found a few times. This sequence joins TRBV5-4 and TRBJ1-2; no reliable D call. The CDR3 is 15 amino acids. Trimming cost V 4 bases and J 8 bases, with 21 bases left between them. The germline gives CDR1 SGHNT, CDR2 YYREEE (reference sequence). For the CDR3, the DNA is TGTGCCAGCAGCGGAACCGGGTCCTCCTCCTGGGGCTACACCTTC. This encodes CASSGTGSSSWGYTF.

This clone was counted only a few times. This chain uses TRBV10-3 with TRBJ2-1; the match to TRBD1 covers 7 bases. The germline gives CDR1 ENHRY, CDR2 SYGVKD. This CDR3 is 14 amino acids long. Germline trimming cut 10 bases from V and 2 bases from J; bases unmatched to any gene: 8. The CDR3 DNA is TGTGCCACCAGGGATACAGGGGCCTACAATGAGCAGTTCTTC. Encoded protein: CATRDTGAYNEQFF.

This clone was found a few times. The rearrangement joins TRBV2 to TRBJ2-1; 10 bases align to TRBD1. The CDR3 covers 14 residues. Losses at the gene ends were 7 bases for V and 3 bases for J; bases not matched to a gene: 3. Germline lookup yields CDR1 SNHLY and CDR2 FYNNEI. The DNA of the CDR3 is TGTGCCAGCACCGGGACAGGGGACTACAATGAGCAGTTCTTC. Encoded protein: CASTGTGDYNEQFF. Looking up the rest from reference TRBV2 and TRBJ2-1 gives the full variable domain: EPEVTQTPSHQVTQMGQEVILRCVPISNHLYFYWYRQILGQKVEFLVSFYNNEISEKSEIFDDQFSVERPDGSNFTLKIRSTKLEDSAMYFCASTGTGDYNEQFFGPGTRLTVL.

V and J are TRBV29-1 and TRBJ1-2; D possibly corresponds to TRBD1 (5 bases). CDR1 and CDR2 from the germline V gene are SQVTM and ANQGSEA. CDR3 length equals 13 residues. V lost 4 bases and J 2 bases, leaving 11 bases between the germline ends. CDR3 sequence: CSVAGDPNYGYTF. The CDR3 DNA reads TGCAGCGTTGCGGGGGATCCAAACTATGGCTACACCTTC.